The text below deals with one T cell receptor (beta chain). What it recognizes is unknown. The V gene's germline CDR1 is MGHRA and CDR2 YSYEKL. This CDR3 has 18 residues. V shed 3 bases and J shed 0 bases, with 15 bases lying between them. A multiplex PCR was run with 60 Vbeta primers and 13 Jbeta primers. Clones were sequenced by immunoSEQ multiplex PCR, and TCRdb holds only the in-frame ones, with some missing. The repertoire has about 180,000 clones, approximately 80% of them found once; the top ten carry roughly 5.2%. These data belong to a study of cytomegalovirus exposure and HLA in healthy donors. Study observations and caveats: A reported reduction in N-insertions relative to the roughly 670-donor mean was seen in an Asian-associated ancestry cluster in a later analysis.

This TCR derives from a young woman in good health and CMV-seropositive. The sequenced sample was PBMCs. The J gene is TRBJ2-6, the V gene TRBV4-1; D not resolved. CDR3 sequence: CASSQILSGRSGANVLTF. CDR3 bases: TGCGCCAGCAGCCAGATCCTCAGTGGCCGCTCTGGGGCCAACGTCCTGACTTTC.